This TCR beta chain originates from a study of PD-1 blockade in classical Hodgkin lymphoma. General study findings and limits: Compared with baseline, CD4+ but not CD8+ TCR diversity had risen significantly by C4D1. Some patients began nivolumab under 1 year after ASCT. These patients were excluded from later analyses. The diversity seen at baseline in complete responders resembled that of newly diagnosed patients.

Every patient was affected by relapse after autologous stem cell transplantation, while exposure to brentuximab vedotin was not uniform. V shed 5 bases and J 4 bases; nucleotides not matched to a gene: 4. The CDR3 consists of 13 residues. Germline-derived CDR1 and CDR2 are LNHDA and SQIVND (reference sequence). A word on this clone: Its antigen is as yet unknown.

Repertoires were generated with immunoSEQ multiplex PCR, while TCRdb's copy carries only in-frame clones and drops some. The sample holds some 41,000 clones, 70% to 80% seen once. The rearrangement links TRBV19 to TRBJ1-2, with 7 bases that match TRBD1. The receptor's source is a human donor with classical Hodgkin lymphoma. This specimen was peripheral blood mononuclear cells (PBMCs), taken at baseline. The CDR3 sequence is CASSRDRGYGYTF. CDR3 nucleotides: TGTGCCAGTAGTCGGGACAGAGGCTATGGCTACACCTTC. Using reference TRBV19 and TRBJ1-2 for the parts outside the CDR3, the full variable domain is DGGITQSPKYLFRKEGQNVTLSCEQNLNHDAMYWYRQDPGQGLRLIYYSQIVNDFQKGDIAEGYSVSREKKESFPLTVTSAQKNPTAFYLCASSRDRGYGYTFGSGTRLTVV.